This note documents a single T cell receptor beta chain sequence. The antigen it binds to is not known. Base qualities are not provided; no much larger clone lies one nucleotide away. The TCR beta CDR3 regions were amplified from the RNA transcripts. A first-round RT-PCR of the TCR CDR3 used the HTBI primer set with the Qiagen OneStep RT-PCR kit. The libraries were constructed in a second round of multiplex PCR and then size-selected and purified. The libraries were sequenced on an Illumina HiSeq2000 using paired-end 100 bp reads. From the authors' description of their analysis: SOAPnuke was used to process the raw data, with reads discarded if the reads contained adapters or uncalled bases, had a mean Phred below 15, or lacked an exact constant-primer or identifier match. High-quality paired reads were merged with COPE v1.2.5, and unique nucleotide sequences were defined as clonotypes. MiTCR v1.1 was used to align the clonotypes against IMGT TRBV, TRBD and TRBJ reference segments. Analysis was restricted to V-J combinations with a frequency above 0.0001, which covered 98% to 99.2% of repertoires. A TCS score was defined as the ratio of F50 (clonal expansion) to E x V (chaos), with BLOSUM62-based TCRdist applied between CDR3 peptides within each V-J. Welch's t-statistics and random forest reduced fewer than 550 V-J features to 13, which were used in a naive Bayes classifier (R e1071). In-frame beta chains were kept once TCRdb had trimmed the public reads at Q25 with fastp and called clones with MiXCR. Rows with one shared CDR3 protein collapse into an entry with the most common genes and DNA. TCRdb's processing, not the study's, gives the V and J calls here. The sample has fewer than 750,000 distinct CDR3 sequences on record, approximately 14% of them singletons. The ten top clones hold around 12% of the sample.

These data are taken from a study of T cells in Graves' hyperthyroidism and ophthalmopathy (dated by TCRdb to about 2019). About the investigation overall: Peripheral blood samples were taken at the time of initial diagnosis, prior to any treatment. To identify TCR V-J signatures that set the groups apart, the researchers used a discovery cohort of 100 patients, made up of roughly 45 with Graves' ophthalmopathy and around 58 with stable Graves' hyperthyroidism. Prospective prediction of ophthalmopathy was tested in an independent validation cohort of 18 to 20 hyperthyroidism patients and 17 patients who later progressed to ophthalmopathy. The 100 or so discovery patients were randomly split 7:3 into training and test sets. Thyroid tissue and blood T-cell repertoires from about six Graves' hyperthyroidism patients were also compared in the study. After sampling, hyperthyroidism patients received methimazole starting at 30 mg daily, and ophthalmopathy patients received high-dose intravenous methylprednisolone. According to the paper, TCR Vbeta CDR3 sequencing was carried out on approximately 140 peripheral blood samples, which came from more than 40 ophthalmopathy, approximately 72 hyperthyroidism and about 17 progressor patients. Summary of the overall study and its limitations: In validation, progression to ophthalmopathy was predicted by the model with around 70% sensitivity and roughly 72% specificity, a median of around 5.9 months before onset. Most expanded thyroid clonotypes (frequency above 0.001) were also found in blood, which suggests that blood repertoires may mirror thyroid immune responses. A model built on a 13 V-J signature distinguished ophthalmopathy from stable hyperthyroidism, reaching around 90% sensitivity and about 81% specificity in cross-validation and 80%/75% in testing. Sample size was not statistically predetermined, and investigators were not blinded to group allocation.

In the ophthalmopathy patients, disease was moderately to severely active, with a Clinical Activity Score of 3 or more, a NOSPECS grade of 4 or more, and a duration of less than 3 months. Any patient with an uncontrolled infection, another autoimmune disease, pregnancy or lactation was excluded. Diagnoses were based on clinical symptoms, serum thyroxine and TRAb, thyroid ultrasound and orbital computed tomography. Ficoll-Paque density gradient centrifugation was used to isolate PBMCs from around 10 ml of fresh peripheral blood. Total RNA was extracted using Trizol reagent, and RNA quality was assessed on an Agilent 2100 Bioanalyzer. Between the V and J ends, shortened by 4 bases and 0 bases respectively, the junction contains 9 bases. CDR1 MNHEY and CDR2 SMNVEV were looked up in the germline V gene (reference sequence). The CDR3 runs 15 residues from the cysteine to the phenylalanine. The entry retains the CDR3 DNA only, 45 bases that are in frame from base 1.

The specimen was blood. The chain uses TRBV27 and TRBJ1-4; matching of 6 bases hints at TRBD1 as the D gene. This receptor was identified in a woman in her fifties or sixties with Graves' ophthalmopathy. The DNA is TGTGCCAGCAGTTCGGACAGTTCAACTAATGAAAAACTGTTTTTT. The translation is CASSSDSSTNEKLFF.